This T cell receptor beta chain derives from a study of cytomegalovirus exposure and HLA in healthy donors. Study as a whole: From about 180 million T cells, an earlier analysis saw approximately 110 million unique TCR beta sequences. Points from the study as a whole: In a later analysis, parvovirus B19, influenza, CMV and Epstein-Barr virus appeared linked to several top co-occurrence clusters. Some public TCRs appeared in many individuals, while most sequences were rare.

Of note for this clone: Its antigen is still unknown.

It was with 60 Vbeta and 13 Jbeta primers that the PCR ran. Sequencing used immunoSEQ multiplex PCR; TCRdb keeps in-frame clones, though not all of them. The sample carries 100,000 to 150,000 clones, around 83% recorded once. The CDR3 extends over 17 amino acids. The germline V gene encodes CDR1 SGDLS and CDR2 YYNGEE. Germline trimming cut 0 bases from V and 0 bases from J; bases unmatched to any gene: 5. The rearrangement links TRBV9 to TRBJ2-3; the match to TRBD2 covers 9 bases. The specimen sequenced was PBMCs. The receptor's source is a girl aged 2-10 years in good health and CMV-seronegative. The CDR3 spells CASSVGLAGQSTDTQYF. In DNA form, the CDR3 reads TGTGCCAGCAGCGTAGGCCTAGCGGGACAGAGCACAGATACGCAGTATTTT.